Listed below are T cell receptor beta chains from one sample, sequenced in a study of PD-L1 blockade in urothelial cancer. Libraries were prepared by immunoSEQ multiplex PCR; TCRdb keeps only in-frame clonotypes and omits some of them. The repertoire holds about 43,000 clones, with approximately 90% as singletons. The specimen was PBMCs, collected around atezolizumab (anti-PD-L1) treatment. These receptors were taken from a man at least 80 years old with urothelial cancer. Both conserved end residues are part of each CDR3. D genes are given only for firm matches. Clone size is stated in some rows and not others, as once, few, many or a class when expanded.

TRBD1 | once | TRBJ1-2 | TRBV6-5 | CASRGTGTGIYGYTF | TGTGCCAGCAGAGGTACCGGGACAGGGATCTATGGCTACACCTTC
TRBD2 | NA | TRBJ2-3 | TRBV9 | CASGFAGGRSDTQYF | TGTGCCAGCGGTTTCGCGGGAGGACGGTCAGATACGCAGTATTTT
TRBD2 | NA | TRBJ2-5 | TRBV9 | CASSATSGRETQYF | TGTGCCAGCAGCGCGACTAGCGGTCGAGAGACCCAGTACTTC
TRBD1 | NA | TRBJ2-1 | TRBV5-1 | CASSLDSGGAYNEQFF | TGCGCCAGCAGCTTGGACTCAGGGGGTGCCTACAATGAGCAGTTCTTC
TRBD1 | NA | TRBJ1-1 | TRBV2 | CASKPRGLTEAFF | TGTGCCAGCAAACCCAGGGGGCTTACTGAAGCTTTCTTT
TRBD2 | NA | TRBJ2-7 | TRBV5-1 | CASSFGLAEGYEQYF | TGCGCCAGCAGCTTCGGGCTAGCGGAAGGGTACGAGCAGTACTTC
TRBD2 | NA | TRBJ2-5 | TRBV18 | CASTLAGQETQYF | TGTGCCAGCACTCTAGCGGGACAAGAGACCCAGTACTTC
TRBD1 | NA | TRBJ1-3 | TRBV5-5 | CASSLYTGEFKSSGNTIYF | TGTGCCAGCAGCTTGTATACAGGGGAATTCAAATCCTCTGGAAACACCATATATTTT
TRBD1 | NA | TRBJ2-7 | TRBV15 | CATSGLRGQGWEQYF | TGTGCCACCAGCGGACTCCGGGGACAGGGGTGGGAGCAGTACTTC
NA | NA | TRBJ2-3 | TRBV15 | CATSRVTGPTDTQYF | TGTGCCACCAGCAGAGTAACAGGGCCCACAGATACGCAGTATTTT
TRBD1 | NA | TRBJ1-1 | TRBV19 | CASSPRQGSITEAFF | TGTGCCAGTAGTCCAAGACAGGGGTCGATAACTGAAGCTTTCTTT
TRBD1 | NA | TRBJ2-7 | TRBV5-1 | CASSLQGSGEQYF | TGCGCCAGCAGCTTACAGGGGTCTGGCGAGCAGTACTTC
TRBD1 | NA | TRBJ2-4 | TRBV7-8 | CASSLGTGDALLAKNIQYF | TGTGCCAGCAGCTTAGGGACAGGGGACGCATTACTAGCCAAAAACATTCAGTACTTC
NA | NA | TRBJ1-1 | TRBV30 | CAWSGENTEAFF | TGTGCCTGGAGTGGAGAGAACACTGAAGCTTTCTTT
NA | few | TRBJ2-7 | TRBV19 | CASSFQPESYEQYF | TGTGCCAGTAGTTTCCAACCAGAATCCTACGAGCAGTACTTC
TRBD1 | NA | TRBJ1-2 | TRBV7-2 | CASSTQTGNYGYTF | TGTGCCAGCAGCACCCAGACAGGGAACTATGGCTACACCTTC
TRBD2 | NA | TRBJ2-3 | TRBV7-2 | CASSVGSGGGRTDTQYF | TGTGCCAGCAGCGTAGGCTCCGGGGGGGGAAGGACAGATACGCAGTATTTT
TRBD2 | NA | TRBJ2-7 | TRBV6-6 | CASSLLAGGDEQYF | TGTGCCAGCAGTTTACTAGCGGGAGGCGACGAGCAGTACTTC
NA | NA | TRBJ2-6 | TRBV9 | CASSQTDRQTNVLTF | TGTGCCAGCAGCCAAACAGACAGGCAGACCAACGTCCTGACTTTC
NA | NA | TRBJ2-7 | TRBV27 | CASSFGTNINEQYF | TGTGCCAGCAGTTTTGGGACAAATATCAACGAGCAGTACTTC
TRBD2 | NA | TRBJ2-7 | TRBV5-6 | CASSLVSAGGWFEQYF | TGTGCCAGCAGCTTGGTTTCCGCGGGAGGGTGGTTCGAGCAGTACTTC
TRBD2 | NA | TRBJ2-1 | TRBV29-1 | CSVRTSGGSSYNEQFF | TGCAGCGTAAGGACTAGCGGGGGAAGCTCCTACAATGAGCAGTTCTTC
NA | NA | TRBJ2-3 | TRBV7-9 | CASSQRVSLSTDTQYF | TGTGCCAGCAGCCAGCGGGTCTCCTTGAGCACAGATACGCAGTATTTT
NA | NA | TRBJ1-2 | TRBV19 | CASTLGQTYGYTF | TGTGCCAGTACCCTAGGACAGACCTATGGCTACACCTTC
NA | NA | TRBJ2-7 | TRBV21-1 | CASSPRAVALDEQYF | TGTGCCAGCAGCCCCCGGGCAGTAGCGCTTGACGAGCAGTACTTC
NA | NA | TRBJ1-1 | TRBV11-2 | CASSYSRGGTEAFF | TGTGCCAGCAGCTATTCCAGGGGAGGGACTGAAGCTTTCTTT
NA | NA | TRBJ1-4 | TRBV28 | CASSSTGKGEKLFF | TGTGCCAGCAGTTCTACAGGGAAAGGTGAAAAACTGTTTTTT